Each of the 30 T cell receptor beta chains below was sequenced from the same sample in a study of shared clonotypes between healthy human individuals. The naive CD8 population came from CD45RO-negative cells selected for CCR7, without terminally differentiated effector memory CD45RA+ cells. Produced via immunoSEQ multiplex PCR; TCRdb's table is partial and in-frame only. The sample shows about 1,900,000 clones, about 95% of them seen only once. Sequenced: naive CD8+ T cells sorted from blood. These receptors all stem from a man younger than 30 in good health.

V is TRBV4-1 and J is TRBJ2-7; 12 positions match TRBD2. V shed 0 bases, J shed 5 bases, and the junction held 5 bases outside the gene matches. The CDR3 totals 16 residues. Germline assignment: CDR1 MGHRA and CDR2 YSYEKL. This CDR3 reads CASSQEGLAGTDEQYF. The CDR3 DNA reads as TGCGCCAGCAGCCAAGAAGGACTAGCGGGGACCGACGAGCAGTACTTC.

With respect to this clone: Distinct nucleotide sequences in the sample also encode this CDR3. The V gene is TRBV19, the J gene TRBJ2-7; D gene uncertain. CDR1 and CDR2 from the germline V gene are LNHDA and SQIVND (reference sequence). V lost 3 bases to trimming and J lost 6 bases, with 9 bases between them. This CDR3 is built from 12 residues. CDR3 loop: CASSIGPTEQYF. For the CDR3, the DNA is TGTGCCAGTAGTATTGGTCCCACCGAGCAGTACTTC.

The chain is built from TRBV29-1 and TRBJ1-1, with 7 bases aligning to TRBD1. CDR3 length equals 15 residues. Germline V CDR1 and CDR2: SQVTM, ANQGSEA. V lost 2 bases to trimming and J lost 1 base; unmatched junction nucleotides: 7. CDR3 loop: CSVESTGWGNTEAFF. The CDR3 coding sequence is TGCAGCGTTGAATCGACAGGGTGGGGGAACACTGAAGCTTTCTTT.

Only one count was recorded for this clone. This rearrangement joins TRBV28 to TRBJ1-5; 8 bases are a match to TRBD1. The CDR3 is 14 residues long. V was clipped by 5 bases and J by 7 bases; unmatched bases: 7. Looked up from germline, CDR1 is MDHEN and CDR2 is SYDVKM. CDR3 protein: CASSQTGEQQPQHF. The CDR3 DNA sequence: TGTGCCAGCAGTCAGACAGGGGAGCAGCAGCCCCAGCATTTT.

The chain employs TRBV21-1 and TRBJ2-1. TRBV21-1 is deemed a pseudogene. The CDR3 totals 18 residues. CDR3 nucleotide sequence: TGTGCCAGCAGCATTCTTCCGCCGGGACCCCCCCGCTACAATGAGCAGTTCTTC. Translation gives CASSILPPGPPRYNEQFF.

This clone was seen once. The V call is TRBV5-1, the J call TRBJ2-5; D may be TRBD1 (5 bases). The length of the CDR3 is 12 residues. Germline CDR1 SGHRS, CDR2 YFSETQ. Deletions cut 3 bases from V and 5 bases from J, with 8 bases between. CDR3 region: CASSWTRETQYF. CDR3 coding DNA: TGCGCCAGCAGCTGGACACGGGAGACCCAGTACTTC.

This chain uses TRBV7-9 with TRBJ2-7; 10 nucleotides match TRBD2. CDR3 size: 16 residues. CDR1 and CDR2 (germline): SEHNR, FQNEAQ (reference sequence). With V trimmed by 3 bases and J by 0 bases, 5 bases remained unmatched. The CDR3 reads CASSLLSGGPSYEQYF. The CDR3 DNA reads TGTGCCAGCAGCTTGCTTAGCGGGGGGCCCTCCTACGAGCAGTACTTC.

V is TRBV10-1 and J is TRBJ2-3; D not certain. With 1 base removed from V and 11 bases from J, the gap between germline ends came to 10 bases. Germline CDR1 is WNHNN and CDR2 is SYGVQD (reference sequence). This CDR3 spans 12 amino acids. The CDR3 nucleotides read TGCGCCAGCAGTGAGTTCTCCCCAGGGCAGTATTTT. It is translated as CASSEFSPGQYF.

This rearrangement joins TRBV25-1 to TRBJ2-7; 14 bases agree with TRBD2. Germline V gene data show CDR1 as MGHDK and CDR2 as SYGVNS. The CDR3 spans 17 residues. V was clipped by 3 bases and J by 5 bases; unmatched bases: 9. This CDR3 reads CASSERPGLAGDHEQYF. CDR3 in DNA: TGTGCCAGCAGTGAGCGACCGGGACTAGCGGGAGACCACGAGCAGTACTTC.

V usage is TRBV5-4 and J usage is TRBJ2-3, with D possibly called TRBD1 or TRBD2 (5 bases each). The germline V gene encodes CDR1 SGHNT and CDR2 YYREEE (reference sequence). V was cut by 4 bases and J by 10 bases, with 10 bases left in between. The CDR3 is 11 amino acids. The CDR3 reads CASSGGGAQYF. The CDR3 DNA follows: TGTGCCAGCAGCGGGGGTGGGGCGCAGTATTTT.

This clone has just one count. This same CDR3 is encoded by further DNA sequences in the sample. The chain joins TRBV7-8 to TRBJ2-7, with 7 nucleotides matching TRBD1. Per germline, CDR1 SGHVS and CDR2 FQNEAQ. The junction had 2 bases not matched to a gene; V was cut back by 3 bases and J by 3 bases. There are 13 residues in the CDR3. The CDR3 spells CASSLGQLYEQYF. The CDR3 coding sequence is TGTGCCAGCAGCTTGGGACAGCTCTACGAGCAGTACTTC.

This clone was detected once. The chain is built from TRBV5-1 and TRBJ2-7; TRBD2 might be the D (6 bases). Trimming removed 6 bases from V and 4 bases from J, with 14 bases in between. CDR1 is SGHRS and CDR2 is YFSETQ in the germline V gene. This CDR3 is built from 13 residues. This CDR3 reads CASTGSGDYEQYF. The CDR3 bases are TGCGCCAGCACAGGCTCGGGGGATTACGAGCAGTACTTC.

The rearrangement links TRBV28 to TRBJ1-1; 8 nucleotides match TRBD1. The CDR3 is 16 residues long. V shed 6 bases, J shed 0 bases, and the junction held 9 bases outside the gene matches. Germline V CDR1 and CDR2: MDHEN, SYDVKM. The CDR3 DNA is TGTGCCAGCAGACAACAGGGGGACCCTTTGAACACTGAAGCTTTCTTT. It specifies CASRQQGDPLNTEAFF.

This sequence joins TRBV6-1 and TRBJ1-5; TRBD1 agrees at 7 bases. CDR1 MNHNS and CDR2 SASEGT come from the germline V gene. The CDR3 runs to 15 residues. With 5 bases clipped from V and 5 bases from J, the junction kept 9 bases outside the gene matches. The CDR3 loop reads CASSSMDRWDQPQHF. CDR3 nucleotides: TGTGCCAGCAGTTCAATGGACAGGTGGGATCAGCCCCAGCATTTT.

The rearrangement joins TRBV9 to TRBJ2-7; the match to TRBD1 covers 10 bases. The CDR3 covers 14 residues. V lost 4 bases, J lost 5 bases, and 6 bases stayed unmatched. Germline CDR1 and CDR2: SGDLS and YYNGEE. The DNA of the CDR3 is TGTGCCAGCAGCCAGACAGGGGGCCTGGACGAGCAGTACTTC. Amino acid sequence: CASSQTGGLDEQYF.

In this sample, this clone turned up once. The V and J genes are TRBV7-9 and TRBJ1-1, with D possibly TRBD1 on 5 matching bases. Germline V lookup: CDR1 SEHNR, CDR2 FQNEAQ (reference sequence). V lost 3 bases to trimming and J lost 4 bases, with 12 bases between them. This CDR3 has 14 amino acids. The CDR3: CASSLVDTGTEAFF. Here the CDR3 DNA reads TGTGCCAGCAGCTTGGTGGACACCGGCACTGAAGCTTTCTTT. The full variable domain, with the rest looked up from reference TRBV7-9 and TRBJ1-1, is DTGVSQNPRHKITKRGQNVTFRCDPISEHNRLYWYRQTLGQGPEFLTYFQNEAQLEKSRLLSDRFSAERPKGSFSTLEIQRTEQGDSAMYLCASSLVDTGTEAFFGQGTRLTVV.

The CDR3 DNA reads TGTGCCAGCAGACTAGCGGGGGGGCTCGATGAGCAGTTCTTC. It translates to CASRLAGGLDEQFF. The V gene is TRBV6-1, the J gene TRBJ2-1, with 13 bases lining up with TRBD2. This CDR3 region has 14 residues. Germline V gives CDR1 MNHNS, CDR2 SASEGT. Germline trimming cut 6 bases from V and 8 bases from J; bases unmatched to any gene: 4.

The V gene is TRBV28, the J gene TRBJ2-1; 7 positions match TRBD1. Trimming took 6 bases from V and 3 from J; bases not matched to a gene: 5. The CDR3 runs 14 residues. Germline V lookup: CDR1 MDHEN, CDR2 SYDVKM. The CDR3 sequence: CASRARDSYNEQFF. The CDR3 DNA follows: TGTGCCAGCAGGGCCCGGGACAGCTACAATGAGCAGTTCTTC.

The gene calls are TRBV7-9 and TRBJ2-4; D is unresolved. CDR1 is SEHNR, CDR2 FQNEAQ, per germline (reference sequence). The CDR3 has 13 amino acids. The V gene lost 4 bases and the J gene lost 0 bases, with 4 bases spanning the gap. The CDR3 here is CASSSLAKNIQYF. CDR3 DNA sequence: TGTGCCAGCAGCTCTCTAGCCAAAAACATTCAGTACTTC.

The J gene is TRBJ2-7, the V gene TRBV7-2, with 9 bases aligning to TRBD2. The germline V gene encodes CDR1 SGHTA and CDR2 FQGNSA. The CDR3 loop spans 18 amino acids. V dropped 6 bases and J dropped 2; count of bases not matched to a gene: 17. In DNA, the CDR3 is TGTGCCAGCAGTCGACGAAGGCGGGGGGGGACGGAAACCTACGAGCAGTACTTC. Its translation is CASSRRRRGGTETYEQYF. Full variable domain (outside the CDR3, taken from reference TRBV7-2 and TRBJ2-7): GAGVSQSPSNKVTEKGKDVELRCDPISGHTALYWYRQSLGQGLEFLIYFQGNSAPDKSGLPSDRFSAERTGGSVSTLTIQRTQQEDSAVYLCASSRRRRGGTETYEQYFGPGTRLTVT.

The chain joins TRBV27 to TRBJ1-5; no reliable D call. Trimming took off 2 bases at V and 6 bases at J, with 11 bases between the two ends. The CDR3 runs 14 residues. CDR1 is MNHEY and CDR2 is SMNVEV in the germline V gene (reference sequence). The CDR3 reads CASSLGGISQPQHF. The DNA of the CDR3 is TGTGCCAGCAGTTTAGGCGGAATCAGTCAGCCCCAGCATTTT.

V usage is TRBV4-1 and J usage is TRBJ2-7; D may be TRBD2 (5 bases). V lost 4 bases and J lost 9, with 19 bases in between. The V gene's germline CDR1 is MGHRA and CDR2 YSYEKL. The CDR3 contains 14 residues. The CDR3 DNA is TGCGCCAGCAGCCCACTAGGGCCTAACGGCGGGCAGTACTTC. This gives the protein CASSPLGPNGGQYF.

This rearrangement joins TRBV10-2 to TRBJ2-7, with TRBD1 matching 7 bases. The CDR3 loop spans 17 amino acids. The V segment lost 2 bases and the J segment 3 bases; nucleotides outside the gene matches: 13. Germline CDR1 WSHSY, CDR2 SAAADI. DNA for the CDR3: TGCGCCAGCAGTGAGCCCCAGAACAGGGGCCCGTACTACGAGCAGTACTTC. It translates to CASSEPQNRGPYYEQYF.

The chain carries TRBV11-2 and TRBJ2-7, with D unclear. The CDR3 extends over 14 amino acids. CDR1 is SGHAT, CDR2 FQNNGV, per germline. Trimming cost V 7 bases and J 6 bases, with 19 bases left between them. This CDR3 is CASTQLGILVEQYF. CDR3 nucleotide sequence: TGTGCCAGCACCCAACTTGGGATTCTGGTCGAGCAGTACTTC. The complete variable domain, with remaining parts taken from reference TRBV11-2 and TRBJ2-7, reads EAGVAQSPRYKIIEKRQSVAFWCNPISGHATLYWYQQILGQGPKLLIQFQNNGVVDDSQLPKDRFSAERLKGVDSTLKIQPAKLEDSAVYLCASTQLGILVEQYFGPGTRLTVT.

CDR3: CASSLEGGPGELFF. CDR3 coding DNA: TGTGCCAGCAGCTTAGAAGGGGGACCCGGGGAGCTGTTTTTT. J is TRBJ2-2 and V is TRBV7-9; D may be TRBD1 (6 bases). The CDR3 totals 14 residues. Germline loops: CDR1 SEHNR, CDR2 FQNEAQ (reference sequence). V shed 1 base and J shed 6 bases, with 9 bases lying between them.

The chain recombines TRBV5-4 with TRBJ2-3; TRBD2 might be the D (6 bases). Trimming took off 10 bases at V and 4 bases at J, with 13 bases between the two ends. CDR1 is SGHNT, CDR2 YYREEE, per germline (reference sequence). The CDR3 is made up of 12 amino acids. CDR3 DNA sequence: TGTGCCTACGAGTGGGGGGCAGATACGCAGTATTTT. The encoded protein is CAYEWGADTQYF.

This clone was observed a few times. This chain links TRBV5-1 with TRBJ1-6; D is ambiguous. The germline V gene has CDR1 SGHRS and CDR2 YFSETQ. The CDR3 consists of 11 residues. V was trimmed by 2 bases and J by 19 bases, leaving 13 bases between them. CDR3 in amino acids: CASSFQGFPHF. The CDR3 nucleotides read TGCGCCAGCAGCTTTCAAGGGTTTCCTCACTTT. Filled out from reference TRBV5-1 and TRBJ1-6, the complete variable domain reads KAGVTQTPRYLIKTRGQQVTLSCSPISGHRSVSWYQQTPGQGLQFLFEYFSETQRNKGNFPGRFSGRQFSNSRSEMNVSTLELGDSALYLCASSFQGFPHFGNGTRLTVT.

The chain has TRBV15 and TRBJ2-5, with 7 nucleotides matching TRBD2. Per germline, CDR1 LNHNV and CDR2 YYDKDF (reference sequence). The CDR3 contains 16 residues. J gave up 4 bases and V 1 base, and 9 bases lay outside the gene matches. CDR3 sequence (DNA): TGTGCCACCAGCAGAGGGGAGGGGACGATGGGAGAGACCCAGTACTTC. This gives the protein CATSRGEGTMGETQYF.

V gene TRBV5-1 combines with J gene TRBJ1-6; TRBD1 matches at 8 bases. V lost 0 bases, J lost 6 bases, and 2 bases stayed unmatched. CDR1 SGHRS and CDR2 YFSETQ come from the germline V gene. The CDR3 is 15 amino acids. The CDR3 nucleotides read TGCGCCAGCAGCTTGGAAGGACAGGGTAATTCACCCCTCCACTTT. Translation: CASSLEGQGNSPLHF.

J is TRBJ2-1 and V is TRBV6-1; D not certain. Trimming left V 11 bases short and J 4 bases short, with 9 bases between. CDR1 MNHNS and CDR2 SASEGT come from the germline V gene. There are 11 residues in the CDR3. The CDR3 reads CALGDYNEQFF. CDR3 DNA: TGTGCCCTTGGGGATTACAATGAGCAGTTCTTC.